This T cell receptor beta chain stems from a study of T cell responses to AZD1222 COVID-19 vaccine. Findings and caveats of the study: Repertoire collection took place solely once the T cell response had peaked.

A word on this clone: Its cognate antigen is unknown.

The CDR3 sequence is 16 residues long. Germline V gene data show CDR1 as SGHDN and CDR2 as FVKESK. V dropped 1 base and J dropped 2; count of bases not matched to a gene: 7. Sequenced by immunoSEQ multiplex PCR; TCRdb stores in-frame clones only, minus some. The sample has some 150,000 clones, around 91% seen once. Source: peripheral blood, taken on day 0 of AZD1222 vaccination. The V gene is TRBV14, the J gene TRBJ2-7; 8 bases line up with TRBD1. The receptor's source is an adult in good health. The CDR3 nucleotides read TGTGCCAGCAGCCAAGGCCCCCGGGACAGGACCTACGAGCAGTACTTC. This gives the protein CASSQGPRDRTYEQYF.